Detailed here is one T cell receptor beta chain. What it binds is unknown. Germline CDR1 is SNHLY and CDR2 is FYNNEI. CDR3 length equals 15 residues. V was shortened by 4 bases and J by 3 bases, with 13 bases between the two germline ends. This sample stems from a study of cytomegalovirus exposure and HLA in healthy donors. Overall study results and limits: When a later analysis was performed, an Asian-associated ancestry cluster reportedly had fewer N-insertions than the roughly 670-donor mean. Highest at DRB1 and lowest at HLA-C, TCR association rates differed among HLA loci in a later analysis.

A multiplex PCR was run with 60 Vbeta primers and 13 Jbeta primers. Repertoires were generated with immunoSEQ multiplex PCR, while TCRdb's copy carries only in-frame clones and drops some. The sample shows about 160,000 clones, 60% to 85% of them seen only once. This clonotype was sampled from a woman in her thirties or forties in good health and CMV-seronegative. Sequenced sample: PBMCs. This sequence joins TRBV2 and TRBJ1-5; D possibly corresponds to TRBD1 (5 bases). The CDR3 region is CASSANRINNQPQHF. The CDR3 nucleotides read TGTGCCAGCAGTGCGAACAGGATTAACAATCAGCCCCAGCATTTT.